One sample yielded the 7 T cell receptor beta chains listed below, sequenced in a study of blood T cell repertoires in COVID-19. TCRdb's copy holds only in-frame clones and misses some; the assay was immunoSEQ multiplex PCR. The table records about 260,000 clones, about 88% of them present only once. The sample taken for sequencing was PBMCs or T cells enriched from blood (not recorded which). All receptors derive from a woman between 50 and 59 years old who had recovered from COVID-19.

The chain employs TRBV13 and TRBJ2-3, with 9 positions matching TRBD2. CDR1 is PRHDT, CDR2 FYEKMQ, per germline (reference sequence). Trimming took 5 bases from V and 1 from J; bases not matched to a gene: 7. The CDR3 sequence is 16 residues long. CDR3 loop: CASSPSAGGGTDTQYF. In DNA form, the CDR3 reads TGTGCCAGCAGCCCCTCCGCGGGAGGGGGCACAGATACGCAGTATTTT.

The rearrangement links TRBV18 to TRBJ1-6, with 10 bases lining up with TRBD1. The length of the CDR3 is 15 residues. Trimming cost V 6 bases and J 9 bases; bases outside gene matches: 8. Germline V gene lookup returns CDR1 KGHSH and CDR2 LQKENI. The CDR3 reads CASSPDRGKSSPLHF. The CDR3 nucleotides read TGTGCCAGCTCCCCGGACAGGGGGAAGAGTTCACCCCTCCACTTT.

This clone was observed a few times. J is TRBJ2-3 and V is TRBV5-1; no reliable D call. The CDR3 loop spans 15 amino acids. The V gene lost 0 bases and the J gene lost 6 bases, with 14 bases spanning the gap. Germline CDR1 reads SGHRS; CDR2 reads YFSETQ. For the CDR3, the DNA is TGCGCCAGCAGCTTGGGACACCCCCAGCAGGATACGCAGTATTTT. Protein sequence: CASSLGHPQQDTQYF.

V is TRBV19 and J is TRBJ1-1; D is uncertain. Trimming shortened V by 1 base and J by 0 bases, and 9 bases separated the two germline ends. CDR1 is LNHDA, CDR2 SQIVND, per germline (reference sequence). The CDR3 covers 15 residues. In DNA form, the CDR3 reads TGTGCCAGTAGTATAGTTAACAGATTGAACACTGAAGCTTTCTTT. This encodes CASSIVNRLNTEAFF.

The J gene is TRBJ2-2, the V gene TRBV19; 16 bases are a match to TRBD2. CDR1 and CDR2 (germline): LNHDA, SQIVND (reference sequence). The CDR3 spans 19 residues. The V segment lost 4 bases and the J segment 4 bases; nucleotides outside the gene matches: 9. This CDR3 is CASSTPGTSGRVATGELFF. CDR3 nucleotides: TGTGCCAGTAGTACTCCCGGGACTAGCGGGAGGGTCGCCACCGGGGAGCTGTTTTTT.

The chain carries TRBV6-5 and TRBJ2-2, with 10 positions matching TRBD2. This CDR3 has 13 residues. Trimming at V came to 5 bases and at J to 6 bases, leaving 0 bases not matched to a gene. Germline V gene lookup returns CDR1 MNHEY and CDR2 SVGAGI. The CDR3 DNA reads TGTGCCAGCAGTAGCGGGAGGGCCGGGGAGCTGTTTTTT. Protein product: CASSSGRAGELFF.

This chain connects TRBV28 to TRBJ2-1; 8 nucleotides align to TRBD1. This CDR3 comprises 15 residues. Germline loops: CDR1 MDHEN, CDR2 SYDVKM. V lost 5 bases to trimming and J lost 7 bases; unmatched junction nucleotides: 10. The CDR3 DNA reads TGTGCCAGCAGTCCCCGTTGGACAGGGACTAATGAGCAGTTCTTC. This codes for CASSPRWTGTNEQFF.